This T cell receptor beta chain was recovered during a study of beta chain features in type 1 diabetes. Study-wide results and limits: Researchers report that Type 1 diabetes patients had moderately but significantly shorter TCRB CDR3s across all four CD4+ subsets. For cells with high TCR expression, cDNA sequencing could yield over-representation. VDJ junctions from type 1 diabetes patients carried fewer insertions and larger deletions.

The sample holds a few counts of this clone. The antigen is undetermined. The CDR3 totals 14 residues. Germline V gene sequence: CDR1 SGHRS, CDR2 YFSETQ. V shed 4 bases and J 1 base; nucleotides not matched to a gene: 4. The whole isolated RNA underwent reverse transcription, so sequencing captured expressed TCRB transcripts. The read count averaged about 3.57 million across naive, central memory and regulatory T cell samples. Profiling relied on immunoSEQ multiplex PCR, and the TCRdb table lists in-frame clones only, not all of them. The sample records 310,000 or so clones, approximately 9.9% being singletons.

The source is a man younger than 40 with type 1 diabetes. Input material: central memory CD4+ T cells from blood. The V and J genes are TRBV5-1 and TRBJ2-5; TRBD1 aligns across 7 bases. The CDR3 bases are TGCGCCAGCAGCATTGGACAGGCCCAAGAGACCCAGTACTTC. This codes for CASSIGQAQETQYF. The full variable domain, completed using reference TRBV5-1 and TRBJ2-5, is KAGVTQTPRYLIKTRGQQVTLSCSPISGHRSVSWYQQTPGQGLQFLFEYFSETQRNKGNFPGRFSGRQFSNSRSEMNVSTLELGDSALYLCASSIGQAQETQYFGPGTRLLVL.